Listed below are T cell receptor beta chains from one sample, sequenced in a study of blood T cell repertoires in COVID-19. Generated by immunoSEQ multiplex PCR, the TCRdb table keeps only in-frame clones and is missing some. The table includes approximately 230,000 clones, around 84% detected once. Sequencing was performed on PBMCs or T cells enriched from blood (not recorded which). Source of these receptors: a man between 18 and 29 years old who had recovered from COVID-19. CDR3s include the opening cysteine and the closing phenylalanine or tryptophan. Each record gives: D gene, clone size, J gene, V gene, CDR3 protein, CDR3 DNA. The D gene is left open where the match is weak. Clone sizes are given selectively: once, few, many, or a class where the clone is expanded.

TRBD1	-	TRBJ2-2	TRBV28	CASNQGQPTGELFF	TGTGCCAGCAACCAGGGACAGCCCACCGGGGAGCTGTTTTTT
-	-	TRBJ1-4	TRBV19	CASSHGGANEKLFF	TGTGCCAGTAGTCACGGGGGGGCTAATGAAAAACTGTTTTTT
-	-	TRBJ1-1	TRBV9	CASSVVDRPEAFF	TGTGCCAGCAGCGTAGTAGACAGACCTGAAGCTTTCTTT
-	-	TRBJ2-7	TRBV5-5	CASSRAYELVRYEQYF	TGTGCCAGCAGCCGGGCATACGAACTAGTCCGCTACGAGCAGTACTTC
-	-	TRBJ1-5	TRBV29-1	CSVDPGMNQPQHF	TGCAGCGTTGACCCAGGGATGAATCAGCCCCAGCATTTT
TRBD1	-	TRBJ1-6	TRBV4-2	CASSQPGTGSSPLHF	TGTGCCAGCAGCCAACCCGGGACAGGGAGTTCACCCCTCCACTTT
-	once	TRBJ1-2	TRBV28	CASSSTANYGYTF	TGTGCCAGCAGTTCGACAGCTAACTATGGCTACACCTTC
-	-	TRBJ1-5	TRBV21-1	CASSKAEPTGPSNQPQHF	TGTGCCAGCAGCAAAGCCGAGCCGACAGGGCCCTCGAATCAGCCCCAGCATTTT
TRBD1	-	TRBJ2-7	TRBV6-1	CASSEGVRTGTSYEQYF	TGTGCCAGCAGTGAAGGCGTCCGGACAGGGACCTCCTACGAGCAGTACTTC
-	-	TRBJ2-7	TRBV9	CASSVTGSSYEQYF	TGTGCCAGCAGCGTTACGGGGAGCTCCTACGAGCAGTACTTC
TRBD2	-	TRBJ2-3	TRBV7-2	CASSLASAGGVWDTQYF	TGTGCCAGCAGCTTAGCGTCCGCGGGGGGGGTTTGGGATACGCAGTATTTT
-	-	TRBJ1-3	TRBV18	CASSPRGGSGNTIYF	TGTGCCAGCTCACCGAGGGGAGGCTCTGGAAACACCATATATTTT
TRBD1	-	TRBJ1-2	TRBV28	CASSNPTGTVFGYTF	TGTGCCAGCTCTAACCCCACCGGGACAGTGTTTGGCTACACCTTC
TRBD1	-	TRBJ2-7	TRBV13	CASSGPGQGQYEQYF	TGTGCCAGCAGCGGACCGGGACAGGGTCAATACGAGCAGTACTTC
TRBD2	-	TRBJ2-7	TRBV14	CASSYRTSGVYEQYF	TGTGCCAGCAGTTACAGGACTAGCGGGGTATACGAGCAGTACTTC
-	-	TRBJ2-5	TRBV5-1	CASSPNRGETQYF	TGCGCCAGCAGTCCCAACCGGGGGGAGACCCAGTACTTC